These 14 T cell receptor beta chains originate from one sample sequenced in a study of blood T cells in healthy people across ages. A J-beta primer mix and a sample-barcoded 5' primer were used in a second PCR of about 6 to 12 cycles. TCRdb recomputed calls from the 5' RACE reads with MiXCR, one row per CDR3 protein. The sample consists of 1,500,000 or so distinct CDR3 sequences, less than 45% of them appearing once. Material for sequencing was blood. These receptors all stem from a woman aged 18-35 years in good health.

Concerning this clonotype itself: At one end, the junction sequence differs from germline, possibly due to a read error. This chain joins TRBV29-1 and TRBJ1-2, with no clear D. There are 11 residues in the CDR3. Germline-derived CDR1 and CDR2 are SQVTM and ANQGSEA. Here the CDR3 DNA reads TGCAGCATTGATATCCCCGTCGGCTACACCTTC. Encoded protein: CSIDIPVGYTF.

This clonotype was seen a few times. The chain recombines TRBV6-6 with TRBJ2-5, with a possible D match to TRBD1 (5 bases). Germline CDR1 MNHNY, CDR2 SVGAGI (reference sequence). The V gene lost 2 bases and the J gene lost 9 bases, with 10 bases spanning the gap. The CDR3 contains 12 residues. The CDR3, as DNA: TGTGCCAGCAGTTACATCAGGGATCCCCAGTACTTC. Protein: CASSYIRDPQYF.

The V gene is TRBV6-6, the J gene TRBJ2-1, with D perhaps TRBD1 (5 bases). Germline V gene data show CDR1 as MNHNY and CDR2 as SVGAGI (reference sequence). The CDR3 extends over 11 amino acids. The V gene lost 2 bases and the J gene lost 13 bases, with 9 bases spanning the gap. The CDR3 bases are TGTGCCAGCAGTTACGGGGCAGCCCAGTTCTTC. Amino acids: CASSYGAAQFF.

V is TRBV20-1 and J is TRBJ2-5; 8 bases are shared with TRBD2. With V trimmed by 4 bases and J by 3 bases, 10 bases remained unmatched. The CDR3 is 15 residues long. Germline CDR1 DFQATT, CDR2 SNEGSKA (reference sequence). For the CDR3, the DNA is TGCAGTGCTATAGACGGGAGGGGATCGAAAGAGACCCAGTACTTC. Translation: CSAIDGRGSKETQYF.

This sequence joins TRBV5-1 and TRBJ2-3; the D gene is possibly TRBD2 (6 bases). V lost 6 bases and J 2 bases, leaving 19 bases between the germline ends. Germline CDR1 SGHRS, CDR2 YFSETQ. The CDR3 consists of 16 residues. In DNA, the CDR3 is TGCGCCAGCACGGATGGGGCGCGGGGTAACACAGATACGCAGTATTTT. Its translation is CASTDGARGNTDTQYF.

The chain recombines TRBV7-6 with TRBJ1-4, with D maybe TRBD1 (6 bases). Germline-derived CDR1 and CDR2 are SGHVS and FNYEAQ. This CDR3 is 13 amino acids long. V shed 5 bases and J shed 8 bases, with 12 bases lying between them. The DNA for the CDR3 is TGTGCCAGCAGCGTAGTCCAGGGGGAAAAACTGTTTTTT. It specifies CASSVVQGEKLFF.

The chain is built from TRBV6-5 and TRBJ2-7, with TRBD2 matching over 9 bases. The CDR3 is made up of 17 amino acids. Germline CDR1 reads MNHEY; CDR2 reads SVGAGI. V shed 2 bases and J 0 bases; nucleotides not matched to a gene: 8. The CDR3 sequence is CASSYVSSGESSYEQYF. In nucleotides, the CDR3 is TGTGCCAGCAGTTACGTGTCTAGCGGGGAAAGCTCCTACGAGCAGTACTTC.

V gene TRBV27 combines with J gene TRBJ1-1; the D gene is possibly TRBD1 (5 bases). The V gene's germline CDR1 is MNHEY and CDR2 SMNVEV (reference sequence). The CDR3 sequence is 14 residues long. V shed 8 bases and J shed 5 bases, with 18 bases lying between them. The CDR3 loop reads CASLGREKVTEAFF. The CDR3 coding sequence is TGTGCCAGCCTCGGCAGGGAGAAAGTTACTGAAGCTTTCTTT.

The table lists this clonotype with a few counts. The chain is built from TRBV7-9 and TRBJ2-3; possibly TRBD2 for D (5 bases). The CDR3 runs 16 residues. Per germline, CDR1 SEHNR and CDR2 FQNEAQ (reference sequence). V gave up 4 bases and J gave up 0 bases, with 14 bases separating them. CDR3 region: CASSSWTLLSTDTQYF. The DNA of the CDR3 is TGTGCCAGCAGCTCTTGGACTCTCCTGAGCACAGATACGCAGTATTTT. The full variable domain, rest sourced from reference TRBV7-9 and TRBJ2-3, is DTGVSQNPRHKITKRGQNVTFRCDPISEHNRLYWYRQTLGQGPEFLTYFQNEAQLEKSRLLSDRFSAERPKGSFSTLEIQRTEQGDSAMYLCASSSWTLLSTDTQYFGPGTRLTVL.

The chain has TRBV29-1 and TRBJ1-5; tentative D call: TRBD1 (5 bases). The CDR3 has 14 residues. Trimming took 4 bases from V and 5 from J, leaving 15 bases between them. Per germline, CDR1 SQVTM and CDR2 ANQGSEA. The CDR3 protein is CSVAPGVGDQPQHF. DNA for the CDR3: TGCAGCGTTGCCCCGGGGGTCGGCGATCAGCCCCAGCATTTT. The full variable domain, completed using reference TRBV29-1 and TRBJ1-5, is SAVISQKPSRDICQRGTSLTIQCQVDSQVTMMFWYRQQPGQSLTLIATANQGSEATYESGFVIDKFPISRPNLTFSTLTVSNMSPEDSSIYLCSVAPGVGDQPQHFGDGTRLSIL.

This clonotype was seen more than once but under ten times. The chain couples TRBV9 to TRBJ2-5; the D gene could be TRBD1 or TRBD2 (5 bases each). The tail of the sequence fits TRBJ2-7 better, so the J call may be wrong. Germline lookup yields CDR1 SGDLS and CDR2 YYNGEE. CDR3 size: 16 residues. CDR3 sequence (DNA): TGTGCCAGCAGCGTCTTTGGGGACGGGGACTCCTACGAGCAGTACTTC. It is translated as CASSVFGDGDSYEQYF.

This clonotype was found a few times. The genes are TRBV10-3 and TRBJ1-5; D ambiguous. CDR3 length: 14 residues. Trimming pared 4 bases from V and 1 base from J, leaving 8 bases between. Per the germline V gene, CDR1 is ENHRY and CDR2 is SYGVKD. CDR3 residues: CAISADGSNQPQHF. CDR3 coding DNA: TGTGCCATCAGTGCGGACGGGAGCAATCAGCCCCAGCATTTT.

There are many counts of this clonotype. This chain uses TRBV5-1 with TRBJ2-1, with TRBD1 identical over 7 bases. Germline-derived CDR1 and CDR2 are SGHRS and YFSETQ. CDR3 size: 14 residues. V dropped 4 bases and J dropped 4; count of bases not matched to a gene: 5. CDR3 residues: CASSGGQRYNEQFF. CDR3 DNA: TGCGCCAGCAGCGGGGGACAGAGATACAATGAGCAGTTCTTC.

This clonotype was counted many times. The rearrangement links TRBV11-2 to TRBJ2-3, with D maybe TRBD1 (5 bases). In germline, CDR1 is SGHAT, CDR2 FQNNGV. The CDR3 extends over 12 amino acids. The ends were cut back, 0 bases at V and 8 bases at J, with 6 bases in the middle. CDR3 amino acids: CASSLERGTQYF. CDR3 nucleotide sequence: TGTGCCAGCAGCTTAGAAAGGGGTACGCAGTATTTT. Full variable domain (rest looked up from reference TRBV11-2 and TRBJ2-3): EAGVAQSPRYKIIEKRQSVAFWCNPISGHATLYWYQQILGQGPKLLIQFQNNGVVDDSQLPKDRFSAERLKGVDSTLKIQPAKLEDSAVYLCASSLERGTQYFGPGTRLTVL.